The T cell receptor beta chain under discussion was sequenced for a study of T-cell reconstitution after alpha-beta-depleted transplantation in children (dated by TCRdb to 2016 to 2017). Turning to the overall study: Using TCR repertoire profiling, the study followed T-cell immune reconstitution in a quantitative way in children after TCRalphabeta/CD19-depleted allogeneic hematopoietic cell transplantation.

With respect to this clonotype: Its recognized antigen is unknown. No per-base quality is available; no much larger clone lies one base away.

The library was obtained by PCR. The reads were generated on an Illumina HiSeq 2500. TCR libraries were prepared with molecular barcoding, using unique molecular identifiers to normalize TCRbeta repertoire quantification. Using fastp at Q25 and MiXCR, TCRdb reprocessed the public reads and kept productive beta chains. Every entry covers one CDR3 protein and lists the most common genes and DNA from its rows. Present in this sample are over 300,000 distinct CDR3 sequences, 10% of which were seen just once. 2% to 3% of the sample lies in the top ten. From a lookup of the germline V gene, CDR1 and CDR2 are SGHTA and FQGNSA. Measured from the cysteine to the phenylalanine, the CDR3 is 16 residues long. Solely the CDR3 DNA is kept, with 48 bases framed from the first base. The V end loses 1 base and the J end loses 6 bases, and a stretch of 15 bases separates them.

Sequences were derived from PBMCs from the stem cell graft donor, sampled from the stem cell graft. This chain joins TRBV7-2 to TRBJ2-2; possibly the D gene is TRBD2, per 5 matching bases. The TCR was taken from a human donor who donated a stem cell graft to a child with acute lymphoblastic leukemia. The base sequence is TGTGCCAGCAGCTTAGAGCTAGGGAGAAGGCCCGGGGAGCTGTTTTTT. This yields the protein CASSLELGRRPGELFF.